Given below is one T cell receptor beta chain in context. The target antigen is unknown. A single record per CDR3 protein comes from TCRdb applying MiXCR to the reads. The repertoire holds 700,000 to 900,000 distinct CDR3 sequences, with under 35% as singletons. The CDR3 sequence is 13 residues long. Trimming stripped 9 bases from V and 5 bases from J, with 13 bases between. The germline gives CDR1 SNHLY, CDR2 FYNNEI. These data belong to a study of T cell repertoires in cytomegalovirus infection. For the study at large: Public TCR beta signature analysis indicated the presence of both CMV infection and matching HLA type. Study-level points and caveats: CMV-specific HLA-C-restricted TCR beta clonotypes dominated the ex vivo response.

This chain uses TRBV2 with TRBJ2-2; D ambiguous. The sequencing here drew on cultured CD8+ T cells from PBMCs, taken from culture after CMV antigen stimulation. The clonotype comes from a human donor in good health (CMV status not recorded). Some clones in this sample may be carry-over from other donors' samples. CDR3 protein: CASDGRLTGELFF. The CDR3 bases are TGTGCCAGTGACGGTCGGTTGACCGGGGAGCTGTTTTTT. The whole variable domain, filled in from reference TRBV2 and TRBJ2-2, reads EPEVTQTPSHQVTQMGQEVILRCVPISNHLYFYWYRQILGQKVEFLVSFYNNEISEKSEIFDDQFSVERPDGSNFTLKIRSTKLEDSAMYFCASDGRLTGELFFGEGSRLTVL.